The 10 T cell receptor beta chains given below trace back to one sample, sequenced in a study of T cells in localized non-small cell lung cancer (dated by TCRdb to 2018 to 2021). The library was generated by the immunoSEQ multiplex PCR assay. TCRdb provides this immuneACCESS table in a form limited to in-frame rearrangements. Some clones are lacking; in checked studies, under half of them reflect an unresolved V gene, and why the rest are absent is not known. The sample table shows over 55,000 clones, and 90% are seen once. The ten most abundant clones make up roughly 2% of the sample. Sequenced here: peripheral blood, sampled before any cancer treatment. The receptors originated from a woman aged 35 to 70 with stage I lung adenocarcinoma.

The chain couples TRBV29-1 to TRBJ2-1; D remains ambiguous. Germline CDR1 is SQVTM and CDR2 is ANQGSEA. Trimming removed 5 bases at V and 8 bases at J, with 10 bases between. This CDR3 contains 11 residues. The DNA for the CDR3 is TGCAGCGTTCTGCGTCTCGATGAGCAGTTCTTC. As protein: CSVLRLDEQFF.

This chain joins TRBV5-5 and TRBJ2-1; TRBD2 aligns across 14 bases. The V and J ends lost 3 bases and 6 bases, in that order; junction bases with no gene match: 5. The CDR3 covers 16 residues. Germline V gene sequence: CDR1 SGHKS, CDR2 YYEKEE (reference sequence). The CDR3 spells CASSYRTSGRFNEQFF. DNA of the CDR3: TGTGCCAGCAGCTACAGGACTAGCGGGAGGTTCAATGAGCAGTTCTTC.

The chain joins TRBV19 to TRBJ2-7, with 11 bases lining up with TRBD2. V was pared by 5 bases and J by 2 bases, with 5 bases of the junction left unmatched. Germline V gene data show CDR1 as LNHDA and CDR2 as SQIVND (reference sequence). The CDR3 runs 15 residues. Here the CDR3 DNA reads TGTGCCAGTAGTGCGTTACTAGCGGGAGCCTACGAGCAGTACTTC. Translated, it gives CASSALLAGAYEQYF.

The gene calls are TRBV5-1 and TRBJ1-1; D possibly corresponds to TRBD1 (6 bases). This CDR3 region has 15 residues. Trimming took 3 bases from V and 4 from J, leaving 16 bases between them. The germline CDR1 and CDR2 sequences are SGHRS and YFSETQ. The CDR3 reads CASSSKPTGGTEAFF. In DNA, the CDR3 is TGCGCCAGCAGCTCGAAACCGACAGGAGGCACTGAAGCTTTCTTT.

J is TRBJ1-2 and V is TRBV27, with D unresolved. V gave up 5 bases and J gave up 7 bases, with 26 bases separating them. The CDR3 consists of 17 residues. Germline V CDR1 and CDR2: MNHEY, SMNVEV (reference sequence). In DNA form, the CDR3 reads TGTGCCAGCAGTCCCCAACCTTACCGGACCGGAGAATCTGGCTACACCTTC. It yields the protein CASSPQPYRTGESGYTF.

This chain joins TRBV28 and TRBJ1-1, with 10 bases lining up with TRBD1. Germline assignment: CDR1 MDHEN and CDR2 SYDVKM. The length of the CDR3 is 14 residues. V lost 4 bases and J lost 5; bases outside the gene matches: 4. DNA of the CDR3: TGTGCCAGCAGTTCGGACAGGGGGGCTACTGAAGCTTTCTTT. It is translated as CASSSDRGATEAFF.

V gene TRBV6-1 combines with J gene TRBJ2-2, with D maybe TRBD1 (6 bases). Germline V gene data show CDR1 as MNHNS and CDR2 as SASEGT. V lost 6 bases to trimming and J lost 1 base, with 9 bases between them. The CDR3 totals 14 residues. The CDR3 loop is CASRPQGNTGELFF. The CDR3 coding sequence is TGTGCCAGCAGACCACAGGGGAACACCGGGGAGCTGTTTTTT.

This clone was counted only a few times. The chain is built from TRBV11-2 and TRBJ1-2; 9 bases are a match to TRBD1. The germline gives CDR1 SGHAT, CDR2 FQNNGV. The CDR3 is 17 residues long. Germline trimming cut 0 bases from V and 1 base from J; bases unmatched to any gene: 6. This CDR3 reads CASSLDGQGWGNYGYTF. CDR3 in DNA: TGTGCCAGCAGCTTAGACGGACAGGGGTGGGGTAACTATGGCTACACCTTC.

The chain employs TRBV5-6 and TRBJ2-5; 8 bases fit TRBD1. The CDR3 has 15 amino acids. From germline, CDR1 is SGHDT and CDR2 YYEEEE. J lost 4 bases, V lost 3 bases, and 8 bases had no gene match. The CDR3 DNA reads as TGTGCCAGCAGCTCCGGGACAGGAGTTGGAGAGACCCAGTACTTC. Its protein is CASSSGTGVGETQYF.

The J gene is TRBJ2-5, the V gene TRBV6-5; D unresolved. In germline, CDR1 is MNHEY, CDR2 SVGAGI. The CDR3 covers 13 residues. Deletions cut 6 bases from V and 1 base from J, with 9 bases between. CDR3: CASSPTIQETQYF. CDR3 coding DNA: TGTGCCAGCAGCCCAACGATCCAAGAGACCCAGTACTTC.